This TCR beta chain was sequenced for a study of shared clonotypes between healthy human individuals. Using immunoSEQ multiplex PCR, the repertoire was profiled, and TCRdb retains in-frame clones only, with some absent. The data hold around 2,100,000 clones, with about 95% observed a single time. V lost 2 bases to trimming and J lost 7 bases; unmatched junction nucleotides: 8. CDR3 length: 15 amino acids. CDR1 is SQVTM, CDR2 ANQGSEA, per germline. With regard to this clone: No antigen is known for it.

CD45RO negativity and positive selection for CCR7 defined naive CD8 cells, a population that excluded terminally differentiated effector memory CD45RA+ cells. Broader study findings: It was the non-shared clonotypes that had lower generation probabilities than clonotypes shared by all four donors. Expectations were that clonotype sharing among donors would be affected by sequencing depth.

The chain has TRBV29-1 and TRBJ2-1, with TRBD2 matching over 10 bases. The TCR sequence derives from a man between 18 and 35 years old in good health. Specimen: naive CD8+ T cells sorted from blood. CDR3 DNA: TGCAGCGTTGAACCCAGCGGGAGGGCCCGAAATGAGCAGTTCTTC. This translates into CSVEPSGRARNEQFF.